The clone carrying this TCR beta chain was counted between two and nine times. The sample comes from a study of T-cell reconstitution after alpha-beta-depleted transplantation in children. A TCRbeta library incorporating unique molecular identifiers was prepared. TCRdb re-analysed the PCR reads in MiXCR, keeping a single row per CDR3 protein. The sample contains 250,000 to 350,000 distinct CDR3 sequences, 9.9% of which appear only once. The CDR3 spans 15 residues. V lost 5 bases and J lost 1, with 17 bases in between. CDR1 is DFQATT and CDR2 is SNEGSKA in the germline V gene (reference sequence). This receptor was obtained from a human donor who donated a stem cell graft to a child with SCID. This rearrangement joins TRBV20-1 to TRBJ1-1; D may be TRBD1 (6 bases). The material sequenced was PBMCs from the stem cell graft donor, taken from the stem cell graft. The CDR3 nucleotides are TGCAGTGCTCCACTCGGACGGACAGAGAACACTGAAGCTTTCTTT. It is translated as CSAPLGRTENTEAFF.